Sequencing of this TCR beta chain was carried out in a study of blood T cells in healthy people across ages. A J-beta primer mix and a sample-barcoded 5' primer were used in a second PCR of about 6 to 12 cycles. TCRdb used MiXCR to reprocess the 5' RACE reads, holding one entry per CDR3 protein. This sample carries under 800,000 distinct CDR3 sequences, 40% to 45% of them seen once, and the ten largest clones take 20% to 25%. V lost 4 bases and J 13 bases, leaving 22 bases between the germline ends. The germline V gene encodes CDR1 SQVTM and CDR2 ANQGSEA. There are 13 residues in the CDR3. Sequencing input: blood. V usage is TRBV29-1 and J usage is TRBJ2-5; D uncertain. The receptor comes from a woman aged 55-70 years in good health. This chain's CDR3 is CSVVLAVEYEWYF. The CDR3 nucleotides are TGCAGCGTTGTTCTGGCGGTAGAATACGAGTGGTACTTC.